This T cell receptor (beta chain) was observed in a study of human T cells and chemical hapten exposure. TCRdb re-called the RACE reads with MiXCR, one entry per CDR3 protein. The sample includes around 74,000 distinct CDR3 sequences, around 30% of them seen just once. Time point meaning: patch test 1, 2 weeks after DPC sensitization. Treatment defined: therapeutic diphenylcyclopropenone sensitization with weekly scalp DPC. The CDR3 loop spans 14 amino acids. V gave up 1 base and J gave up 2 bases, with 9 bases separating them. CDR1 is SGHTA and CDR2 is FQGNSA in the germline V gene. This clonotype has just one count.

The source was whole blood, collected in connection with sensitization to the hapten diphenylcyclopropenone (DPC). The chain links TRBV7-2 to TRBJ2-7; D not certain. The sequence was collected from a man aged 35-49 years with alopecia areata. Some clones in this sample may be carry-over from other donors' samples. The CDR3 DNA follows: TGTGCCAGCAGCTTAGGTGGCACCGCCTACGAGCAGTACTTC. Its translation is CASSLGGTAYEQYF.